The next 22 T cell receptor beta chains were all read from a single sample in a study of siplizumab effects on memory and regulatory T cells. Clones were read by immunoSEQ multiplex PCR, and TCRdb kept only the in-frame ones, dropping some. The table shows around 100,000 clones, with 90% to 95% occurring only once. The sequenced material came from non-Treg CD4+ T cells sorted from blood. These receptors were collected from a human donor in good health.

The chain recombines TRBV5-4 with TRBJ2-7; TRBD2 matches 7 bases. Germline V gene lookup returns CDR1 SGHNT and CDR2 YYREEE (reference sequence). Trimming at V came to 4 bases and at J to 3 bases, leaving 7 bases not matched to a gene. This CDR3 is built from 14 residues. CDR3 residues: CASSTPGLIYEQYF. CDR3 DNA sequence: TGTGCCAGCAGCACGCCGGGACTAATCTACGAGCAGTACTTC.

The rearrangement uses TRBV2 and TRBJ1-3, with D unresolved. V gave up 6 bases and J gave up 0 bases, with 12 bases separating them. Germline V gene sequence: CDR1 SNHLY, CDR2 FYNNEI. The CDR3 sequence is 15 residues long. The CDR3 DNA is TGTGCCAGCAGCGAGAGACGAGTCTCTGGAAACACCATATATTTT. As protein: CASSERRVSGNTIYF.

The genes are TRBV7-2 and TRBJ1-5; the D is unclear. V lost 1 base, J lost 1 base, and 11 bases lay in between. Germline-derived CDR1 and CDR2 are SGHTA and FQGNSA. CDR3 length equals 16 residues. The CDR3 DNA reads TGTGCCAGCAGCTTAGTTGGGAGGTCCAGCAATCAGCCCCAGCATTTT. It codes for CASSLVGRSSNQPQHF.

DNA for the CDR3: TGTGCCAGTAGGACAGGGGGCTACGAGCAGTACTTC. Protein product: CASRTGGYEQYF. The rearrangement uses TRBV2 and TRBJ2-7; 10 bases agree with TRBD1. The germline V gene has CDR1 SNHLY and CDR2 FYNNEI. V gave up 9 bases and J gave up 3 bases; unmatched junction bases: 2. The CDR3 runs 12 residues. Variable domain in full (rest from reference TRBV2 and TRBJ2-7): EPEVTQTPSHQVTQMGQEVILRCVPISNHLYFYWYRQILGQKVEFLVSFYNNEISEKSEIFDDQFSVERPDGSNFTLKIRSTKLEDSAMYFCASRTGGYEQYFGPGTRLTVT.

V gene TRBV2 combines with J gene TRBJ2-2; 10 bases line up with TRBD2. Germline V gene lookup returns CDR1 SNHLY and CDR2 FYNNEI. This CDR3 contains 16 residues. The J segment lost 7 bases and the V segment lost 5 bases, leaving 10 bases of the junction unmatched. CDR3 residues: CASSLAGGRAGGELFF. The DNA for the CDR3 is TGTGCCAGCAGTTTAGCGGGGGGCCGGGCAGGCGGGGAGCTGTTTTTT. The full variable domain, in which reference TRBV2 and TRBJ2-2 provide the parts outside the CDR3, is EPEVTQTPSHQVTQMGQEVILRCVPISNHLYFYWYRQILGQKVEFLVSFYNNEISEKSEIFDDQFSVERPDGSNFTLKIRSTKLEDSAMYFCASSLAGGRAGGELFFGEGSRLTVL.

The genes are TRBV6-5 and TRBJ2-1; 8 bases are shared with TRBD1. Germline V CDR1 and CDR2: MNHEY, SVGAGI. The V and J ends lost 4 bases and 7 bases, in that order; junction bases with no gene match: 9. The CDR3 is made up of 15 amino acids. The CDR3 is CASSSFQGARNEQFF. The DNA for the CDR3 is TGTGCCAGCAGTTCGTTCCAGGGGGCTCGTAATGAGCAGTTCTTC.

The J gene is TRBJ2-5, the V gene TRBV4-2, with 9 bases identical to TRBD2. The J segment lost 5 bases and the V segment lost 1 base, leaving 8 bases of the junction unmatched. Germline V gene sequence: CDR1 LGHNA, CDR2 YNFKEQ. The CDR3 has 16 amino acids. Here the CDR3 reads CASSQGVSGGGETQYF. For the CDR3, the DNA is TGTGCCAGCAGCCAAGGGGTTAGCGGGGGAGGGGAGACCCAGTACTTC.

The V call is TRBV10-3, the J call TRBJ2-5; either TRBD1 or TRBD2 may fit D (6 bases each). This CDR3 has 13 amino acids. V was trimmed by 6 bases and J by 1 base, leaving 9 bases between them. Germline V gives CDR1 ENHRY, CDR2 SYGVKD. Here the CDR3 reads CAIRRDTQETQYF. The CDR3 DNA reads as TGTGCCATCAGGCGGGACACCCAAGAGACCCAGTACTTC.

The CDR3 reads CAISATRDRDYEQYF. CDR3 DNA sequence: TGTGCCATCAGTGCAACCCGGGACAGGGACTACGAGCAGTACTTC. The chain uses TRBV10-3 and TRBJ2-7; TRBD1 matches at 9 bases. Per the germline V gene, CDR1 is ENHRY and CDR2 is SYGVKD. The CDR3 consists of 15 residues. V shed 4 bases, J shed 3 bases, and the junction held 7 bases outside the gene matches.

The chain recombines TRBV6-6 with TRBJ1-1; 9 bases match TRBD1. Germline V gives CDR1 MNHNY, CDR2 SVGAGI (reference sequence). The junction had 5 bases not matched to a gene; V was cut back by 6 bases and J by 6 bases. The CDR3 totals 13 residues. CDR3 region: CASSLGTGSEAFF. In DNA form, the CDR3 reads TGTGCCAGCAGCCTCGGGACAGGGTCTGAAGCTTTCTTT.

This chain's CDR3 is CASSQSAEVNWTGGNSPLHF. The CDR3 DNA follows: TGCGCCAGCAGTCAATCCGCGGAGGTTAATTGGACAGGGGGTAATTCACCCCTCCACTTT. The chain uses TRBV23-1 and TRBJ1-6, with 10 bases identical to TRBD1. TRBV23-1 is identified as an open reading frame with a role that is uncertain. The CDR3 loop spans 20 amino acids. After removal of 0 bases from V and 6 bases from J, the junction contained 14 bases not matched to a gene.

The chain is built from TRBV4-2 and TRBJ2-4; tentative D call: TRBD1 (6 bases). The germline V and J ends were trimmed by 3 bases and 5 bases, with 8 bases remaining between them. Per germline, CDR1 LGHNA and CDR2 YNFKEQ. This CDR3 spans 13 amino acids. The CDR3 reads CASSQPGENIQYF. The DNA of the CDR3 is TGTGCCAGCAGCCAGCCAGGGGAAAACATTCAGTACTTC.

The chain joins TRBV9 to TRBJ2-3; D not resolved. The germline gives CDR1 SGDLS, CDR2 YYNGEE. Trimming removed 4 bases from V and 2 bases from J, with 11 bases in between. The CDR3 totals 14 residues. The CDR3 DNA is TGTGCCAGCAGCCCACAAGCAGTCACAGATACGCAGTATTTT. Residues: CASSPQAVTDTQYF. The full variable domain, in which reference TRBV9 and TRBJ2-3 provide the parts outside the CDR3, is DSGVTQTPKHLITATGQRVTLRCSPRSGDLSVYWYQQSLDQGLQFLIQYYNGEERAKGNILERFSAQQFPDLHSELNLSSLELGDSALYFCASSPQAVTDTQYFGPGTRLTVL.

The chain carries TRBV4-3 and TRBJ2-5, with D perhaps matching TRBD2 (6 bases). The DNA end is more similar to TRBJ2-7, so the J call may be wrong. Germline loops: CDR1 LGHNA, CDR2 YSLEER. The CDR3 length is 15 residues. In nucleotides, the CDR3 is TGCGCCAGCAGCCAAGGTGCGGGAAGTTCCTACGAGCAGTACTTC. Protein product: CASSQGAGSSYEQYF.

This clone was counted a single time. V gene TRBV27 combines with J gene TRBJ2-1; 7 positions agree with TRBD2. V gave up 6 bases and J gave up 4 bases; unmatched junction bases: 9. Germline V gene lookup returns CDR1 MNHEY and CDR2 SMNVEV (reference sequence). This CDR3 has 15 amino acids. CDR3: CASSRSLADYNEQFF. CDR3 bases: TGTGCCAGCAGCCGATCGCTAGCGGATTACAATGAGCAGTTCTTC.

CDR3 in amino acids: CASSSQGWTNEKLFF. The CDR3 nucleotides read TGTGCCAGCAGCTCACAGGGTTGGACTAATGAAAAACTGTTTTTT. The rearrangement links TRBV5-4 to TRBJ1-4, with TRBD1 as a possible D gene (6 bases). V gave up 3 bases and J gave up 2 bases, with 11 bases separating them. Germline loops: CDR1 SGHNT, CDR2 YYREEE (reference sequence). The CDR3 runs to 15 residues.

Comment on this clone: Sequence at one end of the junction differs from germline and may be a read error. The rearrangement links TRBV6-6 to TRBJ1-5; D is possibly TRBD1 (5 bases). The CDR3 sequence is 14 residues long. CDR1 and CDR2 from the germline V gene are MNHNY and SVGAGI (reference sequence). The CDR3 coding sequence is TGTGCCAGCAGTAACTCGGACACCAATCAGCCCCAGCATTTT. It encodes CASSNSDTNQPQHF.

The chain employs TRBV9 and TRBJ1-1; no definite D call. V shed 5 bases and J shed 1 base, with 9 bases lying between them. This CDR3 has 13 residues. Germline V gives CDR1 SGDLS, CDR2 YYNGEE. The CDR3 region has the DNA TGTGCCAGCAGTCGTGGCTCGAACACTGAAGCTTTCTTT. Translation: CASSRGSNTEAFF.

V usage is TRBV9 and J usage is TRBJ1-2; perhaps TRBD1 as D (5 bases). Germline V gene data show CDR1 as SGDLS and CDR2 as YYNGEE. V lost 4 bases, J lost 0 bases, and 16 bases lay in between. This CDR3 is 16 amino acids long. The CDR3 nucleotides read TGTGCCAGCAGCATTGGGGGGAGGCAGACTAACTATGGCTACACCTTC. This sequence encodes CASSIGGRQTNYGYTF.

CDR3 in DNA: TGTGCCAGCAGCGATTTTGGAACTAGCGGGAGCTACGAGCAGTACTTC. Protein: CASSDFGTSGSYEQYF. The chain links TRBV5-8 to TRBJ2-7; 11 positions match TRBD2. Germline V CDR1 and CDR2: SGHTS, YDEGEE. The CDR3 contains 16 residues. The V and J ends lost 4 bases and 3 bases, in that order; junction bases with no gene match: 9.

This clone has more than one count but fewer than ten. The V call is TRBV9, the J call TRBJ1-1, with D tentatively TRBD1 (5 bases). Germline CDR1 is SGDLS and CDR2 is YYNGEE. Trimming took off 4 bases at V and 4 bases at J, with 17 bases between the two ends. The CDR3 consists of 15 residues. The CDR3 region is CASSSGPGWSTEAFF. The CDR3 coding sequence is TGTGCCAGCAGCTCCGGCCCAGGGTGGAGCACTGAAGCTTTCTTT.

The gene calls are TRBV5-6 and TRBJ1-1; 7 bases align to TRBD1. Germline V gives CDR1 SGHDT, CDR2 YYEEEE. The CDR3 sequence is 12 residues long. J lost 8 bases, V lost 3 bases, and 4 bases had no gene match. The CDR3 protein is CASSSDRAEAFF. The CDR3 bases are TGTGCCAGCAGCTCCGACAGGGCCGAAGCTTTCTTT. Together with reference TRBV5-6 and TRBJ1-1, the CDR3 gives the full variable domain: DAGVTQSPTHLIKTRGQQVTLRCSPKSGHDTVSWYQQALGQGPQFIFQYYEEEERQRGNFPDRFSGHQFPNYSSELNVNALLLGDSALYLCASSSDRAEAFFGQGTRLTVV.